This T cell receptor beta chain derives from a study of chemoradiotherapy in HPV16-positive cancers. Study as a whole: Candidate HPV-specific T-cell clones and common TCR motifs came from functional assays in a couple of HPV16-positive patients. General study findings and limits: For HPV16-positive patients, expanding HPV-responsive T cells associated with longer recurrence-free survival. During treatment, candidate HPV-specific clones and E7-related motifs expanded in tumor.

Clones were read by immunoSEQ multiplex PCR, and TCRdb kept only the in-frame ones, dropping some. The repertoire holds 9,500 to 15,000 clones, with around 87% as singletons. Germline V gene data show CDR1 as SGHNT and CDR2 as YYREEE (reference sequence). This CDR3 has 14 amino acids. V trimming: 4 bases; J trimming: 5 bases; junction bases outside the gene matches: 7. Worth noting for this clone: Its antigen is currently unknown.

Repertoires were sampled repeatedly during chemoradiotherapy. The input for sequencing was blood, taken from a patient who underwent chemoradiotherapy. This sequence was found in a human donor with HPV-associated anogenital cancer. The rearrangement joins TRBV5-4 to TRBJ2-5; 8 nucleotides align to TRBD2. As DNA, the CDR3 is TGTGCCAGCAGCCCACCGGGACTAGTCGAGACCCAGTACTTC. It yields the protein CASSPPGLVETQYF.